Given below is one T cell receptor (beta chain) in context. These data belong to a study of cytomegalovirus exposure and HLA in healthy donors. Trimming shortened V by 0 bases and J by 2 bases, and 10 bases separated the two germline ends. CDR3 length: 15 amino acids. CDR1 KGHSH and CDR2 LQKENI come from the germline V gene. Each donor was healthy, and each was a bone marrow donor. The PCR employed 60 Vbeta primers together with 13 Jbeta primers. Original handling: The authors later counted 65 million to 80 million unique TCR beta chains, roughly 10 million of them shared. Assay: immunoSEQ multiplex PCR; the TCRdb copy retains only in-frame clones and omits some. The V and J calls and the clone size are those of that table, but D and trimming were determined from the DNA. The table shows 100,000 or so clones, with under 85% occurring only once.

The chain combines TRBV18 with TRBJ1-1; D unclear. Material for sequencing was PBMCs. This receptor was taken from a middle-aged man in good health and CMV-seronegative. The CDR3 protein is CASSPPYSSNTEAFF. The CDR3 DNA follows: TGTGCCAGCTCACCACCGTACAGCTCCAACACTGAAGCTTTCTTT.